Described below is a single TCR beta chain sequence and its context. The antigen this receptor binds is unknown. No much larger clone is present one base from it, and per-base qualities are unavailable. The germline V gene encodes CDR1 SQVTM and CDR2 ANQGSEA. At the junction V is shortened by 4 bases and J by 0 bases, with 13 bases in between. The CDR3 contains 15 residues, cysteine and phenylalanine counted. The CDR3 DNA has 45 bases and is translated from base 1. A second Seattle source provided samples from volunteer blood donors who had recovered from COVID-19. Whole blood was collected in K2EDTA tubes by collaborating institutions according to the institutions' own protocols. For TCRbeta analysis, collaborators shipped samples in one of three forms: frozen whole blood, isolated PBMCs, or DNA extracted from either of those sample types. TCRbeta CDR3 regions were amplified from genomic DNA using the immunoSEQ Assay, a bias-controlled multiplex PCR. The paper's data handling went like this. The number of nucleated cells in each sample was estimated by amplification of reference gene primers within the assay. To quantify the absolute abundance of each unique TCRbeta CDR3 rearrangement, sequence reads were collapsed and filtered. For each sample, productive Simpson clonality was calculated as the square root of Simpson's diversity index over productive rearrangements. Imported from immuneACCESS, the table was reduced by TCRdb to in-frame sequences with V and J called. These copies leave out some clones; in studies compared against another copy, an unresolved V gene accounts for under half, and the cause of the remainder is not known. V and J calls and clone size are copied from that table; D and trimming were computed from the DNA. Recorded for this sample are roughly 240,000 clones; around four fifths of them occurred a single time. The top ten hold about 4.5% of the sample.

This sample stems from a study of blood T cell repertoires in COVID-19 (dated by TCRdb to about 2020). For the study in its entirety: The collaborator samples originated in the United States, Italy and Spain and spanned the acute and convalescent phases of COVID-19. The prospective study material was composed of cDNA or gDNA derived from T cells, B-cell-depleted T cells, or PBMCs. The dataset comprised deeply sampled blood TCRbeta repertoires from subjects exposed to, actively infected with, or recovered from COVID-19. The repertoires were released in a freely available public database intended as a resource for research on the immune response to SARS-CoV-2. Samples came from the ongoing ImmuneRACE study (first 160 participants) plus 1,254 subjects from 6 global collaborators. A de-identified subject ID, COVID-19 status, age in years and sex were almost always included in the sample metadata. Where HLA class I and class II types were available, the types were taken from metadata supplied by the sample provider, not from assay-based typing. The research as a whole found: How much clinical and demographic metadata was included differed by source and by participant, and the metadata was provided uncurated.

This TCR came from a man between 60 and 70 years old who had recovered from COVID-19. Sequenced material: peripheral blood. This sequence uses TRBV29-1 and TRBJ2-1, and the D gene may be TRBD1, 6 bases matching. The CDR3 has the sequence CSVAGDTSSYNEQFF. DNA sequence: TGCAGCGTTGCCGGGGACACCAGCTCCTACAATGAGCAGTTCTTC.